The 26 T cell receptor beta chains presented below share a single source sample, sequenced in a study of T cell responses to AZD1222 COVID-19 vaccine. Profiling relied on immunoSEQ multiplex PCR, and the TCRdb table lists in-frame clones only, not all of them. The table shows about 150,000 clones, with roughly nine tenths occurring only once. The sample was peripheral blood, taken on day 0 of AZD1222 vaccination. The origin of the receptors is an adult in good health.

This rearrangement joins TRBV18 to TRBJ2-3, with 12 nucleotides matching TRBD2. The CDR3 extends over 17 amino acids. Unmatched junction bases numbered 7, after V lost 3 bases and J lost 3 bases. The germline CDR1 and CDR2 sequences are KGHSH and LQKENI. Written as DNA, the CDR3 is TGTGCCAGCTCACCTACTCCTAGCGGGAGGGGAACAGATACGCAGTATTTT. This codes for CASSPTPSGRGTDTQYF.

V usage is TRBV5-6 and J usage is TRBJ2-5; TRBD2 matches 10 bases. The CDR3 is made up of 15 amino acids. Germline lookup yields CDR1 SGHDT and CDR2 YYEEEE. V lost 1 base, J lost 1 base, and 1 base stayed unmatched. DNA of the CDR3: TGTGCCAGCAGCTTGCCTAGCGGGGGCCAAGAGACCCAGTACTTC. Translated: CASSLPSGGQETQYF. Using reference TRBV5-6 and TRBJ2-5 for the parts outside the CDR3, the full variable domain is DAGVTQSPTHLIKTRGQQVTLRCSPKSGHDTVSWYQQALGQGPQFIFQYYEEEERQRGNFPDRFSGHQFPNYSSELNVNALLLGDSALYLCASSLPSGGQETQYFGPGTRLLVL.

The V and J genes are TRBV5-1 and TRBJ1-2; 8 bases align to TRBD1. Trimming removed 6 bases from V and 9 bases from J; junction bases left unmatched: 13. Germline CDR1 is SGHRS and CDR2 is YFSETQ. CDR3 size: 14 residues. The CDR3 loop is CASNWGQGARSYTF. The CDR3 coding sequence is TGCGCCAGCAACTGGGGGCAGGGGGCGAGGAGCTACACCTTC.

The chain links TRBV5-1 to TRBJ2-3; D is possibly TRBD2 (5 bases). Trimming removed 1 base from V and 4 bases from J, with 16 bases in between. From germline, CDR1 is SGHRS and CDR2 YFSETQ. There are 16 residues in the CDR3. The CDR3 nucleotides are TGCGCCAGCAGCTTGTTCCGGTCTAGCAGCGCAGATACGCAGTATTTT. Encoded protein: CASSLFRSSSADTQYF.

The chain combines TRBV19 with TRBJ1-5; D gene uncertain. Trimming shortened V by 5 bases and J by 1 base, and 12 bases separated the two germline ends. The CDR3 loop spans 15 amino acids. CDR1 and CDR2 (germline): LNHDA, SQIVND (reference sequence). DNA of the CDR3: TGTGCCAGTAGTCCTGGTAGGGCGAGCAATCAGCCCCAGCATTTT. Protein product: CASSPGRASNQPQHF.

J is TRBJ1-2 and V is TRBV28; D gene unclear. The ends were cut back, 2 bases at V and 5 bases at J, with 15 bases in the middle. CDR1 and CDR2 from the germline V gene are MDHEN and SYDVKM. The CDR3 totals 15 residues. Here the CDR3 DNA reads TGTGCCAGCAGTTTACACCCCGAGGATCCTTATGGCTACACCTTC. It specifies CASSLHPEDPYGYTF.

The chain combines TRBV11-3 with TRBJ1-5; D unclear. Germline V gene data show CDR1 as SGHNT and CDR2 as YENEEA. This CDR3 comprises 10 residues. Trimming took off 10 bases at V and 14 bases at J, with 15 bases between the two ends. CDR3 protein: CANLRVEEHF. CDR3 nucleotide sequence: TGTGCCAATCTACGGGTTGAGGAGCATTTT. Combining the CDR3 with reference TRBV11-3 and TRBJ1-5 gives the whole variable domain EAGVVQSPRYKIIEKKQPVAFWCNPISGHNTLYWYLQNLGQGPELLIRYENEEAVDDSQLPKDRFSAERLKGVDSTLKIQPAELGDSAVYLCANLRVEEHFGDGTRLSIL.

The chain links TRBV6-2 or TRBV6-3 to TRBJ2-5; 8 nucleotides line up with TRBD2. The germline V gene encodes CDR1 MNHEY and CDR2 SVGEGT. The CDR3 runs to 15 residues. The V gene end was trimmed by 1 base and the J gene end by 5 bases; junction bases not matched to a gene: 6. The CDR3 spells CASSYLSGGGETQYF. The CDR3 bases are TGTGCCAGCAGTTACTTAAGCGGGGGAGGTGAGACCCAGTACTTC.

The rearrangement joins TRBV2 to TRBJ1-6; 8 bases match TRBD1. Losses at the gene ends were 2 bases for V and 7 bases for J; bases not matched to a gene: 4. This CDR3 has 15 residues. Germline values: CDR1 SNHLY, CDR2 FYNNEI. The CDR3 DNA sequence: TGTGCCAGCAGTGAATCAGGGGGCGCGAATTCACCCCTCCACTTT. It is translated as CASSESGGANSPLHF. Complete variable domain (other parts from reference TRBV2 and TRBJ1-6): EPEVTQTPSHQVTQMGQEVILRCVPISNHLYFYWYRQILGQKVEFLVSFYNNEISEKSEIFDDQFSVERPDGSNFTLKIRSTKLEDSAMYFCASSESGGANSPLHFGNGTRLTVT.

The chain is built from TRBV7-6 and TRBJ2-1; 10 bases line up with TRBD2. The CDR3 has 16 amino acids. Germline CDR1 reads SGHVS; CDR2 reads FNYEAQ. Trimming took 4 bases from V and 4 from J; bases not matched to a gene: 7. CDR3 bases: TGTGCCAGCAGCTCCTTGACTAGCGGGTCGTACAATGAGCAGTTCTTC. Its translation: CASSSLTSGSYNEQFF.

This chain connects TRBV12-3 or TRBV12-4 to TRBJ2-2; unclear D gene. CDR3 length: 13 amino acids. V shed 7 bases and J shed 3 bases, with 9 bases lying between them. This CDR3 reads CASIMGYTGELFF. The DNA for the CDR3 is TGTGCCAGCATCATGGGGTACACCGGGGAGCTGTTTTTT.

CDR3 protein: CASSVERTLLGNTEAFF. CDR3 in DNA: TGTGCCAGCAGCGTAGAGAGGACGCTGTTAGGCAACACTGAAGCTTTCTTT. This rearrangement joins TRBV9 to TRBJ1-1; D is unclear. The CDR3 spans 17 residues. CDR1 and CDR2 (germline): SGDLS, YYNGEE. V was shortened by 0 bases and J by 2 bases, with 17 bases between the two germline ends.

V is TRBV13 and J is TRBJ2-2; 7 bases line up with TRBD1. The CDR3 runs 14 residues. The ends lost 5 bases at V and 4 bases at J; junction bases unmatched: 4. The germline V gene encodes CDR1 PRHDT and CDR2 FYEKMQ (reference sequence). CDR3 residues: CASSRQGSTGELFF. CDR3 coding DNA: TGTGCCAGCAGCCGACAGGGATCCACCGGGGAGCTGTTTTTT.

This clone was seen just once. The V and J genes are TRBV28 and TRBJ2-7; D call uncertain. CDR1 is MDHEN and CDR2 is SYDVKM in the germline V gene. This CDR3 comprises 11 residues. Trimming stripped 3 bases from V and 9 bases from J, with 9 bases between. This CDR3 is CASSFLWWQYF. In DNA, the CDR3 is TGTGCCAGCAGTTTTTTGTGGTGGCAGTACTTC.

The CDR3 protein is CASLRQGSPLHF. The CDR3, as DNA: TGTGCCAGCCTCCGACAGGGATCACCCCTCCACTTT. The gene calls are TRBV28 and TRBJ1-6; 7 bases match TRBD1. The V gene's germline CDR1 is MDHEN and CDR2 SYDVKM. Trimming removed 8 bases from V and 10 bases from J; junction bases left unmatched: 5. The CDR3 sequence is 12 residues long. Looking up the rest from reference TRBV28 and TRBJ1-6 gives the full variable domain: DVKVTQSSRYLVKRTGEKVFLECVQDMDHENMFWYRQDPGLGLRLIYFSYDVKMKEKGDIPEGYSVSREKKERFSLILESASTNQTSMYLCASLRQGSPLHFGNGTRLTVT.

The gene calls are TRBV3-1 (or the pseudogene TRBV3-2) and TRBJ1-1; D remains ambiguous. The V gene's germline CDR1 is LGHDT and CDR2 YNNKEL (reference sequence). The CDR3 is 14 residues long. Deletions cut 1 base from V and 6 bases from J, with 12 bases between. CDR3 sequence reads: CASSQGSHLAEAFF. DNA for the CDR3: TGTGCCAGCAGCCAAGGCAGCCATCTGGCTGAAGCTTTCTTT.

The chain uses TRBV4-2 and TRBJ1-2; unclear D gene. Germline V gene data show CDR1 as LGHNA and CDR2 as YNFKEQ. CDR3 length equals 17 residues. Deletions cut 1 base from V and 2 bases from J, with 17 bases between. CDR3 nucleotides: TGTGCCAGCAGCCAAGGTGTGGTCTCAGCTTACAACTATGGCTACACCTTC. The encoded protein is CASSQGVVSAYNYGYTF.

The V gene is TRBV7-9, the J gene TRBJ2-3; D could derive from TRBD1 or TRBD2 (5 bases each). Germline V gives CDR1 SEHNR, CDR2 FQNEAQ (reference sequence). The V end lost 0 bases, the J end lost 4 bases, and 5 bases lay between the germline ends. CDR3 size: 13 residues. The CDR3 bases are TGTGCCAGCAGCTTAGCGGGGGCAGATACGCAGTATTTT. It is translated as CASSLAGADTQYF.

In this sample, this clone turned up a few times. The chain carries TRBV10-3 and TRBJ1-3; D unresolved. This CDR3 comprises 13 residues. Between the trimmed V and J ends, which lost 6 bases and 1 base, there was a span of 7 bases. Germline-derived CDR1 and CDR2 are ENHRY and SYGVKD. CDR3 bases: TGTGCCATCAGGGCGTGGTCTGGAAACACCATATATTTT. Residues: CAIRAWSGNTIYF.

The rearrangement links TRBV5-4 to TRBJ2-3, with a weak D call TRBD1 (6 bases). Germline V gene lookup returns CDR1 SGHNT and CDR2 YYREEE (reference sequence). This CDR3 contains 14 residues. Trimming removed 4 bases at V and 2 bases at J, with 11 bases between. Here the CDR3 DNA reads TGTGCCAGCAGCCGCGACAGGAACACAGATACGCAGTATTTT. Translation gives CASSRDRNTDTQYF.

The rearrangement uses TRBV4-2 and TRBJ1-2; TRBD1 might be the D (6 bases). The CDR3 sequence is 16 residues long. Germline V CDR1 and CDR2: LGHNA, YNFKEQ. Trimming shortened V by 1 base and J by 0 bases, and 12 bases separated the two germline ends. The CDR3 nucleotides are TGTGCCAGCAGCCAAGCCATGGACAGCACTAACTATGGCTACACCTTC. Translated, it gives CASSQAMDSTNYGYTF.

This chain uses TRBV5-4 with TRBJ1-1; TRBD1 matches at 7 bases. The CDR3 totals 17 residues. The V gene's germline CDR1 is SGHNT and CDR2 YYREEE (reference sequence). Trimming removed 4 bases from V and 1 base from J; junction bases left unmatched: 13. This CDR3 is CASSRQGVSKPNTEAFF. The CDR3 DNA is TGTGCCAGCAGCCGGCAGGGGGTATCGAAACCGAACACTGAAGCTTTCTTT.

In nucleotides, the CDR3 is TGTGCCAGCAGCCCGACAGGGGGTAATTCACCCCTCCACTTT. This codes for CASSPTGGNSPLHF. The chain is built from TRBV3-1 (or the pseudogene TRBV3-2) and TRBJ1-6, with 9 bases matching TRBD1. The CDR3 totals 14 residues. The germline V gene encodes CDR1 LGHDT and CDR2 YNNKEL (reference sequence). V trimming: 4 bases; J trimming: 6 bases; junction bases outside the gene matches: 1.

This clone occurred once. The CDR3 loop is CASSQLPGQANVLTF. Written as DNA, the CDR3 is TGCGCCAGCAGCCAACTTCCGGGACAGGCTAACGTCCTGACTTTC. J is TRBJ2-6 and V is TRBV4-3; 8 bases fit TRBD1. CDR3 length: 15 residues. J gave up 10 bases and V 2 bases, and 7 bases lay outside the gene matches. Germline loops: CDR1 LGHNA, CDR2 YSLEER.

The chain recombines TRBV9 with TRBJ2-2; a weak D match, TRBD2 (6 bases). V was shortened by 5 bases and J by 2 bases, with 10 bases between the two germline ends. This CDR3 spans 14 amino acids. CDR1 SGDLS and CDR2 YYNGEE come from the germline V gene. CDR3 protein: CASREGPNTGELFF. In DNA form, the CDR3 reads TGTGCCAGCAGGGAGGGACCAAACACCGGGGAGCTGTTTTTT.

This clone appeared a single time. The V call is TRBV2, the J call TRBJ1-1; D ambiguous. The V gene's germline CDR1 is SNHLY and CDR2 FYNNEI. V was cut by 4 bases and J by 5 bases, with 11 bases left in between. The CDR3 is 13 amino acids. The CDR3 sequence: CASSAGGNTEAFF. The DNA of the CDR3 is TGTGCCAGCAGTGCGGGAGGGAATACTGAAGCTTTCTTT.